A single T cell receptor beta chain is shown here with its context. Followed longitudinally, the Seattle patients had been enrolled during active infection. Deletions cut 3 bases from V and 0 bases from J, with 12 bases between. The CDR3 is made up of 17 amino acids. Germline CDR1 and CDR2: MGHRA and YSYEKL. The sample is drawn from a study of blood T cell repertoires in COVID-19. Data came from immunoSEQ multiplex PCR; TCRdb stores just in-frame clones and leaves some out. Counted here are about 98,000 clones, approximately 90% occurring once; the ten biggest clones make up around 5%. The chain combines TRBV4-1 with TRBJ1-6, with D unclear. This clonotype originated in a woman in her forties or fifties with COVID-19, enrolled during active disease. Sequencing was performed on peripheral blood. Here the CDR3 DNA reads TGCGCCAGCAGCCAGACCCGACTGAGCTCCTATAATTCACCCCTCCACTTT. The encoded protein is CASSQTRLSSYNSPLHF.